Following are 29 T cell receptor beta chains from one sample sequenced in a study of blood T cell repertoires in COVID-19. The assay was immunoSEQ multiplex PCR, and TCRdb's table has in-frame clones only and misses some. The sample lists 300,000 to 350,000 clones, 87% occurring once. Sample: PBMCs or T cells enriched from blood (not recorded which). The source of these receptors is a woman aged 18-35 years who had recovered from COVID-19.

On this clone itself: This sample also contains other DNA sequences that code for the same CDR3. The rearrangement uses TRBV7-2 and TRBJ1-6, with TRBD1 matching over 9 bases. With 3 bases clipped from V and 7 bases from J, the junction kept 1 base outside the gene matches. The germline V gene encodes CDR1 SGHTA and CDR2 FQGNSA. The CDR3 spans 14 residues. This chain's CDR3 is CASSLDRGNSPLHF. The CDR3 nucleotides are TGTGCCAGCAGCTTGGACAGGGGAAATTCACCCCTCCACTTT.

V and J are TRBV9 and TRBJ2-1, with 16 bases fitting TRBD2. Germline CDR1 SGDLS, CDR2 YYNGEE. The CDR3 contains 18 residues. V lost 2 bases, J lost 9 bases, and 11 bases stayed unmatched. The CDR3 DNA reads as TGTGCCAGCAGCGTTTGGGTCGGGACTAGCGGGAGGGCGGTTGAGCAGTTCTTC. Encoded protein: CASSVWVGTSGRAVEQFF.

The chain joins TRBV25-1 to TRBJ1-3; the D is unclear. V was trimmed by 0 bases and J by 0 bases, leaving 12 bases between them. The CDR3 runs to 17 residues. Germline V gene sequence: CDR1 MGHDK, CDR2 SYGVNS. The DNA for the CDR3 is TGTGCCAGCAGTGAATATGGCTTTCTCCTCTCTGGAAACACCATATATTTT. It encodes CASSEYGFLLSGNTIYF.

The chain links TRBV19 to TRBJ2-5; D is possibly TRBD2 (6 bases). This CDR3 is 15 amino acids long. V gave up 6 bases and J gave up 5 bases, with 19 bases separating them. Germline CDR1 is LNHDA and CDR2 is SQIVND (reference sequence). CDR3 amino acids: CASRRWTGDVETQYF. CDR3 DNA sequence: TGTGCCAGTAGGAGATGGACGGGGGATGTGGAGACCCAGTACTTC.

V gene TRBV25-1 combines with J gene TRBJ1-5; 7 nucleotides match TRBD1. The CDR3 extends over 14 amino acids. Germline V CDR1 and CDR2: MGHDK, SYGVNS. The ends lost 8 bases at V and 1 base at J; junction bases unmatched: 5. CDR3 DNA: TGTGCCAGCGGTTGGACAGGAAGCAATCAGCCCCAGCATTTT. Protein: CASGWTGSNQPQHF.

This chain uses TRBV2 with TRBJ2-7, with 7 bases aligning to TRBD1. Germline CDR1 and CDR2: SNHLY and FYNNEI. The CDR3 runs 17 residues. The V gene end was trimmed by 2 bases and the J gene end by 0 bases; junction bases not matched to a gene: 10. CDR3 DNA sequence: TGTGCCAGCAGTGAAAATTACAGGGCAGGGGGCTCCTACGAGCAGTACTTC. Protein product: CASSENYRAGGSYEQYF. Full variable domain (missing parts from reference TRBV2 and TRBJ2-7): EPEVTQTPSHQVTQMGQEVILRCVPISNHLYFYWYRQILGQKVEFLVSFYNNEISEKSEIFDDQFSVERPDGSNFTLKIRSTKLEDSAMYFCASSENYRAGGSYEQYFGPGTRLTVT.

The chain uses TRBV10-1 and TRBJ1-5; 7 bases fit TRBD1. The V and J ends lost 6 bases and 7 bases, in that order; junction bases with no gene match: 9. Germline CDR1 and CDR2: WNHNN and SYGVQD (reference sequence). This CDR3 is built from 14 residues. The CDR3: CASRVTGVGQPQHF. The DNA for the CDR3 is TGCGCCAGCAGAGTTACAGGGGTCGGCCAGCCCCAGCATTTT.

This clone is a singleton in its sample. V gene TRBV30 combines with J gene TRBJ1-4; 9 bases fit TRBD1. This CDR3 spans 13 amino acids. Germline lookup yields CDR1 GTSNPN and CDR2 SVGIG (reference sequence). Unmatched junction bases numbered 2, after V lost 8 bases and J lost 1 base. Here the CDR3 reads CAGDRVTNEKLFF. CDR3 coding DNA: TGTGCCGGGGACAGGGTAACTAATGAAAAACTGTTTTTT. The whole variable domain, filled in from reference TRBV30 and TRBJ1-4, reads SQTIHQWPATLVQPVGSPLSLECTVEGTSNPNLYWYRQAAGRGLQLLFYSVGIGQISSEVPQNLSASRPQDRQFILSSKKLLLSDSGFYLCAGDRVTNEKLFFGSGTQLSVL.

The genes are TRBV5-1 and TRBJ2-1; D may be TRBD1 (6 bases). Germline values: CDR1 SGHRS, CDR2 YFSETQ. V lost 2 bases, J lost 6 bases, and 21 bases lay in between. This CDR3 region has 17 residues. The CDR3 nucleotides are TGCGCCAGCAGCTTACCTGGACAGTCGTTGGGTAGCAATGAGCAGTTCTTC. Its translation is CASSLPGQSLGSNEQFF.

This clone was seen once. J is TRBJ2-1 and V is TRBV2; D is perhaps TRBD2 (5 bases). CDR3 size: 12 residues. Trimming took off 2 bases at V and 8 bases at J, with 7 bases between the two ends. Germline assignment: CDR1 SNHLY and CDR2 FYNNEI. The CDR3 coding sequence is TGTGCCAGCAGTGAAAGGAGGTATGAGCAGTTCTTC. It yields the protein CASSERRYEQFF.

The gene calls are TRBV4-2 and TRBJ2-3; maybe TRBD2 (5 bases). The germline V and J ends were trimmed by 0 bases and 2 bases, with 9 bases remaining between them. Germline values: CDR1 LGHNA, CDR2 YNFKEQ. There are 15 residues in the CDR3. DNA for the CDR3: TGTGCCAGCAGCCAAGAAGTCCTAGCCACAGATACGCAGTATTTT. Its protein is CASSQEVLATDTQYF.

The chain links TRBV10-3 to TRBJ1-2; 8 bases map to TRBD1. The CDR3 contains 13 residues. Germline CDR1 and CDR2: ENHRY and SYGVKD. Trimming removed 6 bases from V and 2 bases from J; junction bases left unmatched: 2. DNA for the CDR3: TGTGCCATCAGCCGGACAGGGAACTATGGCTACACCTTC. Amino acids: CAISRTGNYGYTF.

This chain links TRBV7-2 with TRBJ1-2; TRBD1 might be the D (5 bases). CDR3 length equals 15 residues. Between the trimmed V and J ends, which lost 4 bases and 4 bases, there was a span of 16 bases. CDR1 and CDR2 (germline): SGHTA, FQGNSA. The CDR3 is CASSSPAGDFYGYTF. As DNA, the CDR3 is TGTGCCAGCAGCTCCCCCGCGGGGGACTTCTATGGCTACACCTTC.

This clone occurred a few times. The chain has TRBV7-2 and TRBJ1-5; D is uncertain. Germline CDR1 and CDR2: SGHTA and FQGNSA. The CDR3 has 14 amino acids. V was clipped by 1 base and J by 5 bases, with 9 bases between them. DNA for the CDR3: TGTGCCAGCAGCTTAGTGCCCGGGGATCAGCCCCAGCATTTT. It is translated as CASSLVPGDQPQHF.

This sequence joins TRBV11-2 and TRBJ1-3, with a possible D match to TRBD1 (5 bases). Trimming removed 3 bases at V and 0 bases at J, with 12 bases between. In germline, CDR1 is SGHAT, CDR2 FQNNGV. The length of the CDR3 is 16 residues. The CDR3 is CASSFSGANSGNTIYF. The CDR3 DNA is TGTGCCAGCAGCTTTTCTGGGGCTAACTCTGGAAACACCATATATTTT.

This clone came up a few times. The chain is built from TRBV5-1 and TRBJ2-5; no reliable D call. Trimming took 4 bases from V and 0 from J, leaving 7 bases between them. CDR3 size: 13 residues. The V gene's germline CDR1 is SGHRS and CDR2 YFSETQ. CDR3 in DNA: TGCGCCAGCAGCCAGACTTACCAAGAGACCCAGTACTTC. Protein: CASSQTYQETQYF.

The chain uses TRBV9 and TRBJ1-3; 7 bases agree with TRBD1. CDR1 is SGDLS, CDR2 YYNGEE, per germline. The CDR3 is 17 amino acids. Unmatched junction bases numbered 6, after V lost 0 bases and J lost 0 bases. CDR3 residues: CASSVASQGVSGNTIYF. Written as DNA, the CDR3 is TGTGCCAGCAGCGTAGCTTCTCAGGGGGTCTCTGGAAACACCATATATTTT.

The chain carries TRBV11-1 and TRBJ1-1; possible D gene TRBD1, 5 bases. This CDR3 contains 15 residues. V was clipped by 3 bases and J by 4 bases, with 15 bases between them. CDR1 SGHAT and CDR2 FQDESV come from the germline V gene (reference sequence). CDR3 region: CASSFPFRGGTEAFF. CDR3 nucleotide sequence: TGTGCCAGCAGCTTCCCGTTTAGGGGTGGCACTGAAGCTTTCTTT.

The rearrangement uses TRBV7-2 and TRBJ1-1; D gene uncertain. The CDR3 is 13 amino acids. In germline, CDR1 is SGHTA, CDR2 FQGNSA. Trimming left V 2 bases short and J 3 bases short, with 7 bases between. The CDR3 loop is CASSLTPDTEAFF. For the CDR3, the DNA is TGTGCCAGCAGCTTAACTCCGGACACTGAAGCTTTCTTT. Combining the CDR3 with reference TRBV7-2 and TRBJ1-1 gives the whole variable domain GAGVSQSPSNKVTEKGKDVELRCDPISGHTALYWYRQSLGQGLEFLIYFQGNSAPDKSGLPSDRFSAERTGGSVSTLTIQRTQQEDSAVYLCASSLTPDTEAFFGQGTRLTVV.

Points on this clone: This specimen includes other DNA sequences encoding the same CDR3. CDR3 coding DNA: TGTGCCAGCAGCCCTAGCGGTAGCTCCTACAATGAGCAGTTCTTC. This encodes CASSPSGSSYNEQFF. This chain uses TRBV7-2 with TRBJ2-1, with 7 bases fitting TRBD2. Trimming cost V 5 bases and J 0 bases; bases outside gene matches: 4. Germline CDR1 SGHTA, CDR2 FQGNSA. The CDR3 contains 15 residues. The full variable domain, completed using reference TRBV7-2 and TRBJ2-1, is GAGVSQSPSNKVTEKGKDVELRCDPISGHTALYWYRQSLGQGLEFLIYFQGNSAPDKSGLPSDRFSAERTGGSVSTLTIQRTQQEDSAVYLCASSPSGSSYNEQFFGPGTRLTVL.

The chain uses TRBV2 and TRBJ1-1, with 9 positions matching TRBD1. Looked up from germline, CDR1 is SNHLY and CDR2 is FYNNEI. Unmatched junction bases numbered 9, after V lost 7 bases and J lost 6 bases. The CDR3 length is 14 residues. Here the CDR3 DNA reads TGTGCCAGCAAGATTTGGACAGGGGTTGCTGAAGCTTTCTTT. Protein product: CASKIWTGVAEAFF.

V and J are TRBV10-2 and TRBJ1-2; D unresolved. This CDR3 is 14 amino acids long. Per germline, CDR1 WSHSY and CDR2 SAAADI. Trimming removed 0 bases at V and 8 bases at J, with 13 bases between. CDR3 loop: CASSESMTSPGYTF. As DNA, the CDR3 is TGCGCCAGCAGTGAGTCGATGACATCGCCAGGCTACACCTTC.

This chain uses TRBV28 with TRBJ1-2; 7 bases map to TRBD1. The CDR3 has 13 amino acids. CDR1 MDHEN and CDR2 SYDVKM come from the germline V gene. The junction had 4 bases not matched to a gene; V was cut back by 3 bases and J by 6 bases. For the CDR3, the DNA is TGTGCCAGCAGTTTCGGACAGGTGGATGGCTACACCTTC. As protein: CASSFGQVDGYTF.

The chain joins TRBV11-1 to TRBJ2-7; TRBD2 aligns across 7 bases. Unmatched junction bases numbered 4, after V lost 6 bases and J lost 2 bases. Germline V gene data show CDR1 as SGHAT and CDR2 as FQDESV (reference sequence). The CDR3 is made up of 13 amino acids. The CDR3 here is CASRALAAYEQYF. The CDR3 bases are TGTGCCAGCAGGGCCCTAGCGGCCTACGAGCAGTACTTC.

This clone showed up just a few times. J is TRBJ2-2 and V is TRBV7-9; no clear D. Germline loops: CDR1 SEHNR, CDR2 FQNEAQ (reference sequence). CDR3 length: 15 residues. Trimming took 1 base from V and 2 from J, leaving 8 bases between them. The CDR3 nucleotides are TGTGCCAGCAGCTTAGACAGCCCAAACACCGGGGAGCTGTTTTTT. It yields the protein CASSLDSPNTGELFF.

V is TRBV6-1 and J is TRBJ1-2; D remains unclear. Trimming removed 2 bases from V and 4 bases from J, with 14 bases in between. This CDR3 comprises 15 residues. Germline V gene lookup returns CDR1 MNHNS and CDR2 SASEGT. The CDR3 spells CASSETPPDPYGYTF. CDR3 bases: TGTGCCAGCAGTGAAACTCCTCCCGATCCCTATGGCTACACCTTC.

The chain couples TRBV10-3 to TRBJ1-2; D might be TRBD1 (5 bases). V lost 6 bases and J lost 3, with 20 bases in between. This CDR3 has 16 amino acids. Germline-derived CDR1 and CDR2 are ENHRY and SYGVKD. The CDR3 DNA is TGTGCCATCAGCCCGGGAGAGGGGCTAGAGGACTATGGCTACACCTTC. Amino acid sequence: CAISPGEGLEDYGYTF.

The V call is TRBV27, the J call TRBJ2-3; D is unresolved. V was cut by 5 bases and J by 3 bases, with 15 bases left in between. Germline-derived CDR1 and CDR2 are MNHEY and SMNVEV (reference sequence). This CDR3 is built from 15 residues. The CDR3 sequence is CASSPPGYQTDTQYF. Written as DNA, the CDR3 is TGTGCCAGCAGTCCTCCCGGGTATCAGACAGATACGCAGTATTTT.

The CDR3 DNA follows: TGCAGCGCAAGACTACTGCCGGGACAGGGTTCTCCCTACGAGCAGTACTTC. Translated, it gives CSARLLPGQGSPYEQYF. V and J are TRBV29-1 and TRBJ2-7, with 9 bases aligning to TRBD1. The trim removed 7 bases at V and 2 bases at J, leaving 18 bases unmatched. The germline gives CDR1 SQVTM, CDR2 ANQGSEA. The CDR3 is 17 residues long.